This is a list of T cell receptor beta chains from one sample in a study of shared clonotypes between healthy human individuals. TCRdb's copy holds only in-frame clones and misses some; the assay was immunoSEQ multiplex PCR. Of hundreds of thousands of clones listed, 55% to 85% were seen once; the top ten hold around 2%. The sequenced sample was memory CD4+ T cells sorted from blood. The receptors originated from a woman aged 25-40 years in good health. Both conserved end residues are part of each CDR3. Fields, in order: CDR3 DNA, CDR3 protein, D gene, clone size, V gene, J gene. The D gene is left open where the match is weak. Some rows mark clone size as missing; the rest say once, few, many or name a class of expanded clone.

TGTGCCAGCAGCTTAAGTGGGATTCAGCCCCAGCATTTT	CASSLSGIQPQHF	NA	NA	TRBV7-2	TRBJ1-5
TGTGCCAGCAGCCCAGGAGGGGCCAACGTCCTGACTTTC	CASSPGGANVLTF	NA	NA	TRBV25-1	TRBJ2-6
TGTGCCAGCAGCTGGGCAGATACGCAGTATTTT	CASSWADTQYF	NA	NA	TRBV27	TRBJ2-3
TGCGCCAGCAGCCAAGCCTTAAGCGCCGGGGCCAACGTCCTGACTTTC	CASSQALSAGANVLTF	NA	NA	TRBV4-1	TRBJ2-6
TGTGCCAGCAGCCGACAGGCCGATCAGCCCCAGCATTTT	CASSRQADQPQHF	NA	many	TRBV7-2	TRBJ1-5
TGTGCCAGCAGCTCGACGACGGGAGTTGAGCAGTACTTC	CASSSTTGVEQYF	NA	NA	TRBV7-2	TRBJ2-7
TGTGCCTGGAGGTTAAAACTAGCGGGAGGTTACGAGCAGTACTTC	CAWRLKLAGGYEQYF	TRBD2	NA	TRBV30	TRBJ2-7
TGTGCCAGCAGTTTTAGTAGAGGGGATCAGCCCCAGCATTTT	CASSFSRGDQPQHF	NA	NA	TRBV6-6	TRBJ1-5
TGTGCCAGCAGCCGGGCGGGGCTGACGGGACTAAATGAGCAGTTCTTC	CASSRAGLTGLNEQFF	TRBD2	few	TRBV7-8	TRBJ2-1
TGTGCCACCGGGAGGGGGCTACTCGAGCAGTACTTC	CATGRGLLEQYF	NA	NA	TRBV28	TRBJ2-7
TGTGCCACCAGACTAGCGGCAAGACAAGAATCCTACGAGCAGTACTTC	CATRLAARQESYEQYF	TRBD2	NA	TRBV14	TRBJ2-7
TGCGCCAGCAGCTTGGAGCTAGCGGGCGATACGCAGTATTTT	CASSLELAGDTQYF	TRBD2	NA	TRBV5-1	TRBJ2-3
TGCGCCAGCAGCTTTCAGGTGGGGGGAGAAAAACTGTTTTTT	CASSFQVGGEKLFF	NA	NA	TRBV5-1	TRBJ1-4
TGTGCCAGCAGCCTTGACAGCTGGGGTTACAATGAGCAGTTCTTC	CASSLDSWGYNEQFF	NA	few	TRBV5-4	TRBJ2-1
TGTGCCAGCAGCTTGAAAGGAGGCAATGAAAAACTGTTTTTT	CASSLKGGNEKLFF	NA	NA	TRBV5-4	TRBJ1-4
TGCGCCAGCAGCTTGGGGCCCACCGGAGAGCCCCAGCATTTT	CASSLGPTGEPQHF	NA	few	TRBV5-1	TRBJ1-5
TGTGCCAGTAGTACGGGAACCGTCCATGAAAAACTGTTTTTT	CASSTGTVHEKLFF	NA	NA	TRBV19	TRBJ1-4
TGTGCCTGGAGTAGGGGCCGGAACACCGGGGAGCTGTTTTTT	CAWSRGRNTGELFF	NA	NA	TRBV30	TRBJ2-2
TGTGCCAGTAGTATAGTGACAAGCCGTCGGTACACTGAAGCTTTCTTT	CASSIVTSRRYTEAFF	NA	few	TRBV19	TRBJ1-1
TGTGCCTGGACAGGGGGCCTAAACACCATATATTTT	CAWTGGLNTIYF	TRBD1	NA	TRBV30	TRBJ1-3
TGTGCCAGCAGCTCCACCGACAGGAACACTGAAGCTTTCTTT	CASSSTDRNTEAFF	NA	NA	TRBV11-2	TRBJ1-1
TGTGCCAGCAGTTCCGGCAGGGGATTCCGGCAGCCCCAGCATTTT	CASSSGRGFRQPQHF	NA	NA	TRBV28	TRBJ1-5
TGTGCCAGCAGCGTTAGGAGCACAGATACGCAGTATTTT	CASSVRSTDTQYF	NA	NA	TRBV11-2	TRBJ2-3
TGTGCCAGCAGTTCCTCCGGCTTTACAGAGAACACTGAAGCTTTCTTT	CASSSSGFTENTEAFF	NA	NA	TRBV28	TRBJ1-1
TGTGCCAGCAGCTTATATGGGGCGACTAATGAAAAACTGTTTTTT	CASSLYGATNEKLFF	NA	NA	TRBV7-8	TRBJ1-4
TGTGCCTGGAGGGGTCAAGCGAACACCGGGGAGCTGTTTTTT	CAWRGQANTGELFF	NA	NA	TRBV30	TRBJ2-2
TGCGCCAGCAGTGCGTTAGCGGAGACCTACGAGCAGTACTTC	CASSALAETYEQYF	NA	NA	TRBV10-1	TRBJ2-7
TGTGCTAGTGGAACTTACAATGAGCAGTTCTTC	CASGTYNEQFF	NA	NA	TRBV12-5	TRBJ2-1